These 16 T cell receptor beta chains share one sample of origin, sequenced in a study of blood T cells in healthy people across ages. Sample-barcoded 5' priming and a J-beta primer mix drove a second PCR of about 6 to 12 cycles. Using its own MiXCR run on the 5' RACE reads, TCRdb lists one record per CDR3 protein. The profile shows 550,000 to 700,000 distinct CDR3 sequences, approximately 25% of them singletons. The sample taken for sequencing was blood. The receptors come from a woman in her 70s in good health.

Written as DNA, the CDR3 is TGCGCCAGCAGCCAAGGTCCGGGAGGACCTCCCTACAATGAGCAGTTCTTC. It encodes CASSQGPGGPPYNEQFF. This chain uses TRBV4-1 with TRBJ2-1, with 7 bases matching TRBD2. J was trimmed by 2 bases and V by 1 base; bases with no gene match: 8. Germline lookup yields CDR1 MGHRA and CDR2 YSYEKL. The CDR3 is made up of 17 amino acids.

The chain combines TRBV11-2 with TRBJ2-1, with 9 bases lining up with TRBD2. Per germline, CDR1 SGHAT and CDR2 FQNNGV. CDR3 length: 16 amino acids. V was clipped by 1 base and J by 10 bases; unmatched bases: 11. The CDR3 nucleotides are TGTGCCAGCAGCTTAGGCACGGGACTAGCCAAGGGGGAGCAGTTCTTC. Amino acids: CASSLGTGLAKGEQFF.

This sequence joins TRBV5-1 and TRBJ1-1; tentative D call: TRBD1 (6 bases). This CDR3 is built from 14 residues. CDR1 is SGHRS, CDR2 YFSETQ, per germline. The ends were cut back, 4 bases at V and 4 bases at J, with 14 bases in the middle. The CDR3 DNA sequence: TGCGCCAGCAGCCAAGGGGTAGGGGGCACTGAAGCTTTCTTT. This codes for CASSQGVGGTEAFF.

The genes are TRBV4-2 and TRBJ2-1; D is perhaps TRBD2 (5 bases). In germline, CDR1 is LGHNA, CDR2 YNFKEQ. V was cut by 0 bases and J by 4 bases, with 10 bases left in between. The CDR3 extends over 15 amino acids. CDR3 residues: CASSQERLPYNEQFF. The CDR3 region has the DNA TGTGCCAGCAGCCAAGAACGACTACCTTACAATGAGCAGTTCTTC.

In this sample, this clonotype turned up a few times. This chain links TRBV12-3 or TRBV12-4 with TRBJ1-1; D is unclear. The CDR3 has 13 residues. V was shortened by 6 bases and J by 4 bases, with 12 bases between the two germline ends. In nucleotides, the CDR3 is TGTGCCAGCAGCAAAAACCAAGGCACTGAAGCTTTCTTT. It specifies CASSKNQGTEAFF.

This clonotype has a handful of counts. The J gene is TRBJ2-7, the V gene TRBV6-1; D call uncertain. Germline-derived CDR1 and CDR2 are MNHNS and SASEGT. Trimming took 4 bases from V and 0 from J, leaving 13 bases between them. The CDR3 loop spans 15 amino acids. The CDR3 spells CASSVVRIHSYEQYF. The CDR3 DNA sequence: TGTGCCAGCAGTGTCGTAAGGATACACTCCTACGAGCAGTACTTC.

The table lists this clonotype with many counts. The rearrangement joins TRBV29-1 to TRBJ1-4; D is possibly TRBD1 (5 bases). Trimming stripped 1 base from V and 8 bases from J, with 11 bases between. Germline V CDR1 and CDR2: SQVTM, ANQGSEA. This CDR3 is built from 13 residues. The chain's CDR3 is CSVEARAAEKLFF. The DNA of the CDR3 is TGCAGCGTTGAAGCCAGGGCCGCGGAAAAACTGTTTTTT.

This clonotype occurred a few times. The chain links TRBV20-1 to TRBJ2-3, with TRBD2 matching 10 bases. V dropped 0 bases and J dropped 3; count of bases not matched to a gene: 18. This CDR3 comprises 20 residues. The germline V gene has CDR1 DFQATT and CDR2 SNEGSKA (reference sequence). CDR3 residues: CSARDHRKAGGLFPTDTQYF. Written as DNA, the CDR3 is TGCAGTGCTAGAGATCACAGGAAAGCGGGGGGGCTTTTTCCGACAGATACGCAGTATTTT.

Here the CDR3 DNA reads TGCGCCAGCAGCCAAGAGGTGCTAGCGGGGGGATCCGGGGAGACCCAGTACTTC. It is translated as CASSQEVLAGGSGETQYF. V is TRBV4-3 and J is TRBJ2-5, with 11 bases matching TRBD2. Per germline, CDR1 LGHNA and CDR2 YSLEER. CDR3 length: 18 amino acids. Germline trimming cut 0 bases from V and 5 bases from J; bases unmatched to any gene: 11.

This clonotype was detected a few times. The CDR3 loop is CSVAGIVYGYTF. CDR3 in DNA: TGCAGTGTAGCAGGGATTGTATATGGCTACACCTTC. The rearrangement joins TRBV20-1 to TRBJ1-2; D perhaps matches TRBD1 (5 bases). Trimming removed 7 bases at V and 5 bases at J, with 14 bases between. The CDR3 extends over 12 amino acids. Per the germline V gene, CDR1 is DFQATT and CDR2 is SNEGSKA (reference sequence).

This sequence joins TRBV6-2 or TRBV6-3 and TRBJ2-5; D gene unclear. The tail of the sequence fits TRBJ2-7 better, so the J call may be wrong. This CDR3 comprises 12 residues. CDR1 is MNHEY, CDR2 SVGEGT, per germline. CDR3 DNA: TGTGCCAGCAGTTACCAATCCTACGAGCAGTACTTC. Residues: CASSYQSYEQYF.

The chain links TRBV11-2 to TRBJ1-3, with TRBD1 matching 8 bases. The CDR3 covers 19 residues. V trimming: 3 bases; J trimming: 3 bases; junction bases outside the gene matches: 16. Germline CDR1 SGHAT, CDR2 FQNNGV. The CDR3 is CASSFEISSGTGLGNTIYF. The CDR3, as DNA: TGTGCCAGCAGCTTTGAAATATCGTCGGGGACAGGACTTGGAAACACCATATATTTT.

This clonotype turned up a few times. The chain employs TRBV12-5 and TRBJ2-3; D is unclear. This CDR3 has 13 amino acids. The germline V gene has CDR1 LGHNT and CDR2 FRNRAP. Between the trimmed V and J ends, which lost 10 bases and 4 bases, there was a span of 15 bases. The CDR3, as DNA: TGTGCTACCGGAGACTCCGGGCCAGATACGCAGTATTTT. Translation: CATGDSGPDTQYF. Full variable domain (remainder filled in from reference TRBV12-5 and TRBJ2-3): DARVTQTPRHKVTEMGQEVTMRCQPILGHNTVFWYRQTMMQGLELLAYFRNRAPLDDSGMPKDRFSAEMPDATLATLKIQPSEPRDSAVYFCATGDSGPDTQYFGPGTRLTVL.

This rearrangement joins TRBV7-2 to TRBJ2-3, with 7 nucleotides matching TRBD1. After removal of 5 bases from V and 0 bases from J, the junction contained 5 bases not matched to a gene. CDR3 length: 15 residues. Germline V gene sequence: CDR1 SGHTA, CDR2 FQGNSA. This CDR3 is CASSTRQGSTDTQYF. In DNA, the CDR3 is TGTGCCAGCAGCACCCGACAGGGCAGCACAGATACGCAGTATTTT. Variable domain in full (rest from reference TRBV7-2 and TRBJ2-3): GAGVSQSPSNKVTEKGKDVELRCDPISGHTALYWYRQSLGQGLEFLIYFQGNSAPDKSGLPSDRFSAERTGGSVSTLTIQRTQQEDSAVYLCASSTRQGSTDTQYFGPGTRLTVL.

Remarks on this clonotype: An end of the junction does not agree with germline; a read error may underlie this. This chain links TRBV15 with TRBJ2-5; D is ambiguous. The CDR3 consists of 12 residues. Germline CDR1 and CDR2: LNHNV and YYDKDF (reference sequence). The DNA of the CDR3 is TGTGCCACCTGCAGACCCGAGCAGACCCAGTACTTC. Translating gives CATCRPEQTQYF.

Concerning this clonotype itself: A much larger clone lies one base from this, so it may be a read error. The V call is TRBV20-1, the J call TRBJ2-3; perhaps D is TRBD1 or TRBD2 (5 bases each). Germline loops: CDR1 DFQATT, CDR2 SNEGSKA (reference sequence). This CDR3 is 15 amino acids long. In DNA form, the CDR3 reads TGCAGTGCTCAAGAAGGCGCTACTCAGGGAGATGCGCAGTATTTT. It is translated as CSAQEGATQGDAQYF.